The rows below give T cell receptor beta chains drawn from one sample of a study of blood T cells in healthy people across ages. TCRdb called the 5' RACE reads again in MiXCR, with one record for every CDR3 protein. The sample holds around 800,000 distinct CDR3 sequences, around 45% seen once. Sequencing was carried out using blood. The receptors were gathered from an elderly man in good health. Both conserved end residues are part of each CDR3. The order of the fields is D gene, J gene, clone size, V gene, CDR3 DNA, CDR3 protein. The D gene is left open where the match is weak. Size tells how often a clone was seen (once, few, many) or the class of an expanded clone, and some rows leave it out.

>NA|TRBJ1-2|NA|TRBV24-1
TGTGCCACCAGTGATGTTGATCCAGGGAGGACTGGCTACACCTTC
CATSDVDPGRTGYTF
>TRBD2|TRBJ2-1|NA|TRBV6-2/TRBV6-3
TGTGCCAGCAGCTCTCCCCCCGGGACTAGCGGGAGGGGCGCCTACAATGAGCAGTTCTTC
CASSSPPGTSGRGAYNEQFF
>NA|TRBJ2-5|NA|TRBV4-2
TGTGCCAGCAGCCAAGATTGGGGGGCAGGGGGAGAGACCCAGTACTTC
CASSQDWGAGGETQYF
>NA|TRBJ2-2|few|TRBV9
TGTGCCAGCAGCGTAGATCGGCATGATGGGACGACCGGGGAGCTGTTTTTT
CASSVDRHDGTTGELFF
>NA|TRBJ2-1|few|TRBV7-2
TGTGCCAGCAGCTTGGCCAGGGGTGCCTACAATGAGCAGTTCTTC
CASSLARGAYNEQFF
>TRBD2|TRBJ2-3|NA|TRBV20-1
TGCAGTGCCCTGACTAGCGCCTCTAGCACAGATACGCAGTATTTT
CSALTSASSTDTQYF
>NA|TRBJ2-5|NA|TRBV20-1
TGCAGTTCGGCGACTCTACGAAGGGAGCAGTACTTC
CSSATLRREQYF
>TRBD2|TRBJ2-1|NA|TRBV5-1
TGCGCCAGCAGGTCCGGGACTAGCGGGGTGAATGAGCAGTTCTTC
CASRSGTSGVNEQFF
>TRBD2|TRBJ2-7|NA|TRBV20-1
TGCAGTGCTATAAGCCTAGCGGGAAACTACGAGCAGTACTTC
CSAISLAGNYEQYF
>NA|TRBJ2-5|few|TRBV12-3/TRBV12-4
TGTGCCAGCAGTTCGGACAGTCGCCAAGAGACCCAGTACTTC
CASSSDSRQETQYF
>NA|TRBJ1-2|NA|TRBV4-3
TGCGCCAGCAGCCAAGATGGGGGGAACGCCTATGGCTACACCTTC
CASSQDGGNAYGYTF
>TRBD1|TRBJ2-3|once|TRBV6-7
TGTGCCAGCACCCAAGGACAGGGGTCTGAAGATACGCAGTATTTT
CASTQGQGSEDTQYF
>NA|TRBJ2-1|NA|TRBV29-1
TGCAGCGTTCTCGGACGGCCAGGCGATGAGCAGTTCTTC
CSVLGRPGDEQFF
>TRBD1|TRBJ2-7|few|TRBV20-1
TGCAGTGCTAGAGCCCATGACAGGGGGACTTACGAGCAGTACTTC
CSARAHDRGTYEQYF
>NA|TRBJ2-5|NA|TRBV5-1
TGCGCCAGCAGCTTGTCCGTCAGATCCCAGGCAGAGACCCAGTACTTC
CASSLSVRSQAETQYF
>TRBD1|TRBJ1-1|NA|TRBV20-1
TGCAGTGCGTCGACAGGGTCGGGATTCAACACTGAAGCTTTCTTT
CSASTGSGFNTEAFF
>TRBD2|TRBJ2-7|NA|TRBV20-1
TGCAGTGCTAGAGAGCCCCGGACTAGAGGGACCGTGGCTTACGAGCAGTACTTC
CSAREPRTRGTVAYEQYF
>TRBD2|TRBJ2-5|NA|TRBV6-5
TGTGCCAGCAGGACCTTAGGACTAGCTGACGAAGAGACCCAGTACTTC
CASRTLGLADEETQYF
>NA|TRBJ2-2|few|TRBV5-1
TGCGCCAGCAGCTTGGTTGGAGAGCTTACCGGGGAGCTGTTTTTT
CASSLVGELTGELFF
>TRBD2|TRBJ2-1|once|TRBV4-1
TGCGCCAGCAGCCCCCGAGCGGGAGGGCGTGAGCAGTTCTTC
CASSPRAGGREQFF
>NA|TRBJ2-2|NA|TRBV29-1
TGCAGCGTTGGCCGAGCGAACACCGGGGAGCTGTTTTTT
CSVGRANTGELFF
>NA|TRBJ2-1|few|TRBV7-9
TGTGCCAGCAGCGGGATTAGCGGAAGCTACAATGAGCAGTTCTTC
CASSGISGSYNEQFF
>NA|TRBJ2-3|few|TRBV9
TGTGCCAGCAGCGTAGTCGTGTCTGATACGCAGTATTTT
CASSVVVSDTQYF
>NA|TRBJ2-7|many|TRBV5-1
TGCGCCAGCAGCTTGGAGGGTGGCGAGCAGTACTTC
CASSLEGGEQYF
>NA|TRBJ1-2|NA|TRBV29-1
TGCAGCGTTGGTGCCCTCCGCGGCTACACCTTC
CSVGALRGYTF
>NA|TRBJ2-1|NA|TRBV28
TGTGCCAGCAGTTTGGGGGCAGACCGGGCGTTCTTC
CASSLGADRAFF
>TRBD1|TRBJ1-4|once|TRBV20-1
TGCAGTGTAATCCCCCAGGGGGGTGTAAAACTGTTTTTT
CSVIPQGGVKLFF
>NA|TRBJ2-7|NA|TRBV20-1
TGCAGTGTTCACAGGGACCCTACTTACGAGCAGTACTTC
CSVHRDPTYEQYF
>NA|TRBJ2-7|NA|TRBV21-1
TGTGCCAGTCCCCAGGGTAGCGACGAGCAGTACTTC
CASPQGSDEQYF
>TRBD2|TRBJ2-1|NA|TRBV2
TGTGCCAGCCATGGACTAGCGCGCAATGAGCAGTTCTTC
CASHGLARNEQFF
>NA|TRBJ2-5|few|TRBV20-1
TGCAGTGCAAACCTAGGGAGGACCCAGTACTTC
CSANLGRTQYF
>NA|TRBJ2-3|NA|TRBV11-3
TGTGCCAGCAGCCCCCCGGACGGCCCGGATACGCAGTATTTT
CASSPPDGPDTQYF
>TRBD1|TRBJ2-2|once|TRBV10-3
TGTGCCACTAGGACAGGGAACACCGGGGAGCTGTTTTTT
CATRTGNTGELFF
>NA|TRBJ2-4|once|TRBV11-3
TGTGCCAGCAGCGAAACCACAGTTGGGATAGCCAAAAACATTCAGTACTTC
CASSETTVGIAKNIQYF
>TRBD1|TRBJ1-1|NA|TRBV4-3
TGCGCCAGCAGCCGAATACAGGGGGCAGGCACTGAAGCTTTCTTT
CASSRIQGAGTEAFF
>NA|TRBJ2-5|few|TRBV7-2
TGTGCCAGCAGCTTAGAGGCCCAAAACTGGGAGACCCAGTACTTC
CASSLEAQNWETQYF
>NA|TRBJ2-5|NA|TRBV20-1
TGCAGTGCTAGAGTAGGATCCCAAGAGACCCAGTACTTC
CSARVGSQETQYF
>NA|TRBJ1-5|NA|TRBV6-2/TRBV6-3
TGTGCCAGCAGTTACTCGGGGGGATGGGACCAGCCCCAGCATTTT
CASSYSGGWDQPQHF
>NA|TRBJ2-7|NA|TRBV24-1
TGTGCCACCAGTCGAACAGGTAGCTCCTACAATGAGCAGTACTTC
CATSRTGSSYNEQYF
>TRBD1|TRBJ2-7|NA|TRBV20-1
TGCAGTGCTAGAGATCGGACAGGGAATCCCTACGAGCAGTACTTC
CSARDRTGNPYEQYF
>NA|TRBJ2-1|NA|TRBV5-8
TGTGCCAGCAGCTTGAGGGCAGGGGGGTTCGGCAATGAGCAGTTCTTC
CASSLRAGGFGNEQFF
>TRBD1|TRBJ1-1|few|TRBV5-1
TGCGCCAGCACCCGACAGGGGGACACTGAAGCTTTCTTT
CASTRQGDTEAFF
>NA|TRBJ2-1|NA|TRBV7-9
TGTGCCAGCAGCAACCTAGCCTCTCGGAATGAGCAGTTCTTC
CASSNLASRNEQFF
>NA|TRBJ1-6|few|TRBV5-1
TGCGCCAGCAGCTTCGACAGCGCCAACAATTCACCCCTCCACTTT
CASSFDSANNSPLHF
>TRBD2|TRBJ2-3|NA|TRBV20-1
TGCAGTGCTAGATCCCTAGCGGGGGGGCGAGATACGCAGTATTTT
CSARSLAGGRDTQYF
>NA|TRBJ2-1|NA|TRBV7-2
TGTGCCAGCAGCCCCCTTAGCGGTAGCTTGTTCGATGAGCAGTTCTTC
CASSPLSGSLFDEQFF
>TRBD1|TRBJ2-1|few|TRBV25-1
TGTGCCAGCAGTCCTCCGGGACAGGGGGGTAATGAGCAGTTCTTC
CASSPPGQGGNEQFF